These T cell receptor beta chains were read from a single sample in a study of identical twins. TCRdb re-called the 5' RACE reads with MiXCR, one entry per CDR3 protein. This sample has around 340,000 distinct CDR3 sequences; roughly 12% occur once, and the top ten carry more than 6%. The data were also submitted as part of a second study, on yellow fever vaccine responses in identical twins.

The sequenced sample was CD8+ T cells sorted from blood. The receptors were sampled from a woman between 18 and 29 years old in good health. The CDR3 runs from the conserved cysteine through the conserved F or W. The order of the fields is V gene, J gene, clone size, D gene, CDR3 protein, CDR3 DNA. A D gene is named only where the DNA matches it firmly. Size tells how often a clone was seen (once, few, many) or the class of an expanded clone, and some rows leave it out.

v_call: TRBV24-1
j_call: TRBJ2-2
clone_size: few
d_call: .
cdr3_aa: CATSDRGLRTENTGELFF
cdr3_nt: TGTGCCACCAGTGATAGGGGCTTACGGACAGAGAACACCGGGGAGCTGTTTTTT

v_call: TRBV3-1
j_call: TRBJ2-3
clone_size: many
d_call: TRBD2
cdr3_aa: CASSPGRAEDTQYF
cdr3_nt: TGTGCCAGCAGCCCCGGGAGGGCCGAAGATACGCAGTATTTT

v_call: TRBV7-6
j_call: TRBJ2-3
clone_size: .
d_call: .
cdr3_aa: CASSLALGRERATQYF
cdr3_nt: TGTGCCAGCAGCTTAGCGCTGGGTCGGGAGCGGGCTACGCAGTATTTT

v_call: TRBV7-8
j_call: TRBJ2-2
clone_size: many
d_call: .
cdr3_aa: CASSLRPGEPPNTGELFF
cdr3_nt: TGTGCCAGCAGCTTACGCCCAGGGGAGCCCCCGAACACCGGGGAGCTGTTTTTT

v_call: TRBV27
j_call: TRBJ2-3
clone_size: .
d_call: TRBD2
cdr3_aa: CASSPRGRAADTQYF
cdr3_nt: TGTGCCAGCAGTCCTCGCGGGAGGGCCGCAGATACGCAGTATTTT

v_call: TRBV28
j_call: TRBJ2-7
clone_size: .
d_call: TRBD2
cdr3_aa: CASSLPGGRYEQYF
cdr3_nt: TGTGCCAGCAGTTTACCGGGAGGCAGATACGAGCAGTACTTC

v_call: TRBV2
j_call: TRBJ2-1
clone_size: .
d_call: .
cdr3_aa: CASSGYRDTYNEQFF
cdr3_nt: TGTGCCAGCAGTGGCTACAGGGATACATACAATGAGCAGTTCTTC

v_call: TRBV19
j_call: TRBJ2-1
clone_size: .
d_call: .
cdr3_aa: CATRTEGNEQFF
cdr3_nt: TGTGCCACCAGGACAGAGGGGAATGAGCAGTTCTTC

v_call: TRBV20-1
j_call: TRBJ1-6
clone_size: few
d_call: TRBD1
cdr3_aa: CSARVTGDSSPLHF
cdr3_nt: TGCAGTGCTAGAGTAACAGGGGATAGTTCACCCCTCCACTTT

v_call: TRBV10-2
j_call: TRBJ2-3
clone_size: once
d_call: TRBD2
cdr3_aa: CASSESTSGGPATQYF
cdr3_nt: TGCGCCAGCAGTGAGTCGACTAGCGGCGGACCAGCTACGCAGTATTTT

v_call: TRBV27
j_call: TRBJ2-1
clone_size: .
d_call: TRBD2
cdr3_aa: CASTKEASGLYNEQFF
cdr3_nt: TGTGCCAGCACCAAAGAGGCTAGCGGGTTATACAATGAGCAGTTCTTC

v_call: TRBV11-1
j_call: TRBJ1-1
clone_size: few
d_call: TRBD1
cdr3_aa: CASSPRDRANTEAFF
cdr3_nt: TGTGCCAGCAGCCCCCGGGACAGGGCGAACACTGAAGCTTTCTTT

v_call: TRBV10-3
j_call: TRBJ2-5
clone_size: .
d_call: .
cdr3_aa: CAISELRARETQYF
cdr3_nt: TGTGCCATCAGTGAGTTGCGGGCACGGGAGACCCAGTACTTC

v_call: TRBV4-1
j_call: TRBJ2-5
clone_size: many
d_call: .
cdr3_aa: CASSQSPYIQETQYF
cdr3_nt: TGCGCCAGCAGCCAATCCCCATATATACAAGAGACCCAGTACTTC